A selection of T cell receptor beta chains follows, all from one sample in a study of cytomegalovirus exposure and HLA in healthy donors. Here immunoSEQ multiplex PCR was the method, and the copy in TCRdb shows in-frame clones only, minus some. The sample has about 120,000 clones, roughly 80% seen once. Sequenced input: PBMCs. These receptors originate from a man aged 25-40 years in good health and CMV-seropositive. Both conserved end residues are part of each CDR3.

v_call: TRBV9; cdr3_aa: CASSVREVGHRTDTQYF
v_call: TRBV19; cdr3_aa: CASNTPGTGGRQPQHF
v_call: TRBV30; cdr3_aa: CAWRPGQLGYTF
v_call: TRBV9; cdr3_aa: CASGGADTQYF
v_call: TRBV27; cdr3_aa: CASSSPFFEAFF
v_call: TRBV19; cdr3_aa: CASSIVFSRGQGAFF
v_call: TRBV28; cdr3_aa: CASNGVSSYNEQFF
v_call: TRBV7-9; cdr3_aa: CASSPRGGLAGVENIQYF
v_call: TRBV5-1; cdr3_aa: CASSLEALRALTLNTEAFF
v_call: TRBV9; cdr3_aa: CASSVDPGQGSYEQYF
v_call: TRBV5-8; cdr3_aa: CASSTGTSGIEETQYF
v_call: TRBV7-9; cdr3_aa: CASSSGGLRYF
v_call: TRBV7-9; cdr3_aa: CASSLQTGGWEKLFF
v_call: TRBV28; cdr3_aa: CASSIISRAINQPQHF
v_call: TRBV5-1; cdr3_aa: CASSLGGHRDSRNSPLHF
v_call: TRBV20-1; cdr3_aa: CSARVADTQYF
v_call: TRBV28; cdr3_aa: CASTPGRTEAFF
v_call: TRBV4-1; cdr3_aa: CASSQERTTEAFF
v_call: TRBV30; cdr3_aa: CACGLLNTEAFF
v_call: TRBV13; cdr3_aa: CASSRGWGTTTNYGYTF
v_call: TRBV29-1; cdr3_aa: CSVERRAGPPQETQYF
v_call: TRBV5-4; cdr3_aa: CASSSPRDRDYYGYTF
v_call: TRBV30; cdr3_aa: CAWSVLDNEKLFF
v_call: TRBV5-1; cdr3_aa: CASSPGTSGGRGETQYF
v_call: TRBV27; cdr3_aa: CASSLKSGGYEQYF
v_call: TRBV7-9; cdr3_aa: CASTLPLLSQVNTEAFF